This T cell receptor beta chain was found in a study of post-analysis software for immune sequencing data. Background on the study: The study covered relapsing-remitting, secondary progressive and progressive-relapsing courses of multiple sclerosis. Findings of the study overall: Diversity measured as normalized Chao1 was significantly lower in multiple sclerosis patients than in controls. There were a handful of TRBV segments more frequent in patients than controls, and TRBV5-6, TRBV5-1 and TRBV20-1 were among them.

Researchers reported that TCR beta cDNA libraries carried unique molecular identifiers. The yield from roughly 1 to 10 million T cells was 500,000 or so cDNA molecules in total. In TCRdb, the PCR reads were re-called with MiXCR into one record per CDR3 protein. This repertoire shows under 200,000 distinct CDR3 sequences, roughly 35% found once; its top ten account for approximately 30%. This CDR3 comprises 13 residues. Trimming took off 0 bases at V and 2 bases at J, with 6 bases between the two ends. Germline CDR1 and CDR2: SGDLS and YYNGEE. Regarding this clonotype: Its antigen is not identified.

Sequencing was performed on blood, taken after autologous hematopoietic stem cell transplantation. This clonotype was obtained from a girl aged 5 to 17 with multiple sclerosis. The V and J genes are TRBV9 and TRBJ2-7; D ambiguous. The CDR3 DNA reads TGTGCCAGCAGCGTAGGTGATGCCTACGAGCAGTACTTC. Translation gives CASSVGDAYEQYF.